This T cell receptor beta chain emerged from a study of blood T cells in healthy people across ages. Study-wide results and caveats: Because donor CMV status was unknown, expanded clonotype changes were possibly confounded.

Germline V lookup: CDR1 SGDLS, CDR2 YYNGEE. This CDR3 is 15 amino acids long. J lost 7 bases, V lost 3 bases, and 4 bases had no gene match. Concerning this clonotype itself: Its target is unknown.

The second PCR ran roughly 7 to 11 cycles with a sample-barcoded 5' primer and J-beta primers. One entry per CDR3 protein, called by TCRdb with MiXCR from the 5' RACE reads. The data hold 850,000 to 1,000,000 distinct CDR3 sequences, with around 49% observed a single time. The TCR originated in a man aged 30 to 39 in good health. This chain joins TRBV9 and TRBJ2-2; TRBD2 agrees at 12 bases. The sample comprised blood. The CDR3 loop reads CASSARLAGDGELFF. The CDR3 bases are TGTGCCAGCAGCGCCAGACTAGCGGGGGACGGGGAGCTGTTTTTT. Full variable domain (remainder filled in from reference TRBV9 and TRBJ2-2): DSGVTQTPKHLITATGQRVTLRCSPRSGDLSVYWYQQSLDQGLQFLIQYYNGEERAKGNILERFSAQQFPDLHSELNLSSLELGDSALYFCASSARLAGDGELFFGEGSRLTVL.